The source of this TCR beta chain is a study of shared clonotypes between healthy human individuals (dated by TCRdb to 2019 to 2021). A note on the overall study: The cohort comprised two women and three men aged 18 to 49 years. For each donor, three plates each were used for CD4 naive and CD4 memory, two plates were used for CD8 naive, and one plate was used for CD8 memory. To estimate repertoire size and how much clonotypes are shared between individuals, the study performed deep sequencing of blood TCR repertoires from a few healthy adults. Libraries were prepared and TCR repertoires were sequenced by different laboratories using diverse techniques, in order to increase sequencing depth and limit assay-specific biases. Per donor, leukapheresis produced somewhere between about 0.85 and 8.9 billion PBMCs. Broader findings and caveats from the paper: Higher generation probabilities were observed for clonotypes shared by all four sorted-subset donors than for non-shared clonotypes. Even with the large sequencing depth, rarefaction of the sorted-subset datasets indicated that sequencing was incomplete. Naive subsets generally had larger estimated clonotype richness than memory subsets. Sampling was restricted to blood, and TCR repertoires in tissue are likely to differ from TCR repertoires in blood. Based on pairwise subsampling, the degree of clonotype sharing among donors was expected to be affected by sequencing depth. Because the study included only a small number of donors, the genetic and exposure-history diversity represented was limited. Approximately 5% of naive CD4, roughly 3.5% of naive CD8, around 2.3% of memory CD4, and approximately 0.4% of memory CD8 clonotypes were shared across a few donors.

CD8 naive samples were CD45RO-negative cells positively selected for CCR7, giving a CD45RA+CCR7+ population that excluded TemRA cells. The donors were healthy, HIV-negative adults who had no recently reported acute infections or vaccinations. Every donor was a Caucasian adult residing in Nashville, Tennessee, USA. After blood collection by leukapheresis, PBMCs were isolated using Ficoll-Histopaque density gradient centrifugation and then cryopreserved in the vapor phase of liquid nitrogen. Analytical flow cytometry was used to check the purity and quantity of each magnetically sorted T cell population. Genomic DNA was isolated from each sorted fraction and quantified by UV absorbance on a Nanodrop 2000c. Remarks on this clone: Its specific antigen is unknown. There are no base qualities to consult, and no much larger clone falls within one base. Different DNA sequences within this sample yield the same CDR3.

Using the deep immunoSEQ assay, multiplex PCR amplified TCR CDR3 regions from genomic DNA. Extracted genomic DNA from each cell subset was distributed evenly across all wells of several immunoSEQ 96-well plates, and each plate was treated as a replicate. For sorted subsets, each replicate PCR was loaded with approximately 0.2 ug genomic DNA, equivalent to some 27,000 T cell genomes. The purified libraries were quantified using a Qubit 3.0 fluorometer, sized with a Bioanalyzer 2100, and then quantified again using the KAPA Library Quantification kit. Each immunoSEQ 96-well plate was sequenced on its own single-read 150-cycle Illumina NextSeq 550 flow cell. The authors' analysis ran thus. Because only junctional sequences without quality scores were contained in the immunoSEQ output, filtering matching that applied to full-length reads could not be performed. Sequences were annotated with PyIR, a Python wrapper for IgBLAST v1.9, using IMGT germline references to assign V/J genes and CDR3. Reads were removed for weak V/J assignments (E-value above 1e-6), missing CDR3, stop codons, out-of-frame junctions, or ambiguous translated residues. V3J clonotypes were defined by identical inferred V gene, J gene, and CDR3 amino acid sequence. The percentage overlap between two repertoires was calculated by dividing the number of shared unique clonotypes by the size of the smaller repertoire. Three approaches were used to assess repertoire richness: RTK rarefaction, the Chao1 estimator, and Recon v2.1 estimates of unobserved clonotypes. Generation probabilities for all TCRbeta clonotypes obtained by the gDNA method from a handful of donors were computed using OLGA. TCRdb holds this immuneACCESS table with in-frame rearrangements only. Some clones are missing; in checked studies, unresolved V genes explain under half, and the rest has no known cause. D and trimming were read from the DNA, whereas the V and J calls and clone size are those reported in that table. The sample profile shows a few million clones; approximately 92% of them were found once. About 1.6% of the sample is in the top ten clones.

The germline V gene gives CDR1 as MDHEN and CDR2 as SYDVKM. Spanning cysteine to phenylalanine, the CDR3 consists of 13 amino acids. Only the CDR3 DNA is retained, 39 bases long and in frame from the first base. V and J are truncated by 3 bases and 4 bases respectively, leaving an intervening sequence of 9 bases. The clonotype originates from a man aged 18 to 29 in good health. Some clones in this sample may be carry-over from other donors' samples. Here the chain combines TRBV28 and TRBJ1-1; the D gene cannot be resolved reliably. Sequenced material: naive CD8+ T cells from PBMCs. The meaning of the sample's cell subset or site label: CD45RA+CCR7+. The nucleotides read TGTGCCAGCAGTTTGGTGGGCGGCACTGAAGCTTTCTTT. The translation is CASSLVGGTEAFF. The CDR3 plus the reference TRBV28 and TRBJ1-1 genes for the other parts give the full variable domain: DVKVTQSSRYLVKRTGEKVFLECVQDMDHENMFWYRQDPGLGLRLIYFSYDVKMKEKGDIPEGYSVSREKKERFSLILESASTNQTSMYLCASSLVGGTEAFFGQGTRLTVV.